Listed here are 32 T cell receptor beta chains from one sample, sequenced in a study of cytomegalovirus exposure and HLA in healthy donors. The PCR used 60 Vbeta and 13 Jbeta primers. Sequencing was performed with immunoSEQ multiplex PCR; in TCRdb, only in-frame clones are kept and a portion is missing. Of 97,000 or so clones in the sample, approximately 77% were seen once. Sequences were obtained from PBMCs. Every receptor here comes from a male donor in good health and CMV-seropositive.

The chain is built from TRBV30 and TRBJ1-4, with TRBD1 matching over 8 bases. Unmatched junction bases numbered 14, after V lost 4 bases and J lost 7 bases. This CDR3 contains 16 residues. Germline CDR1 reads GTSNPN; CDR2 reads SVGIG (reference sequence). CDR3 bases: TGTGCCTGGACAGTAGAGGGGGGCAGGGGGCTTGAAAAACTGTTTTTT. Translation: CAWTVEGGRGLEKLFF. Full variable domain (missing parts from reference TRBV30 and TRBJ1-4): SQTIHQWPATLVQPVGSPLSLECTVEGTSNPNLYWYRQAAGRGLQLLFYSVGIGQISSEVPQNLSASRPQDRQFILSSKKLLLSDSGFYLCAWTVEGGRGLEKLFFGSGTQLSVL.

This chain joins TRBV21-1 and TRBJ1-2; the DNA was not used to check the table's D call, TRBD1. TRBV21-1 is shown as a pseudogene. The CDR3 is 14 residues long. The CDR3 DNA follows: TGTGCCAGCAGCAAAGGGAAGGGGGCGAGAGGCTACACCTTC. It yields the protein CASSKGKGARGYTF.

This clone was counted once. The chain has TRBV7-9 and TRBJ2-2; 9 bases agree with TRBD1. V lost 5 bases, J lost 5 bases, and 6 bases stayed unmatched. The length of the CDR3 is 15 residues. Germline assignment: CDR1 SEHNR and CDR2 FQNEAQ (reference sequence). Written as DNA, the CDR3 is TGTGCCAGCAGCCACTCCGGACAGGGGACCGGGGAGCTGTTTTTT. This codes for CASSHSGQGTGELFF. The full variable domain, in which reference TRBV7-9 and TRBJ2-2 provide the parts outside the CDR3, is DTGVSQNPRHKITKRGQNVTFRCDPISEHNRLYWYRQTLGQGPEFLTYFQNEAQLEKSRLLSDRFSAERPKGSFSTLEIQRTEQGDSAMYLCASSHSGQGTGELFFGEGSRLTVL.

The chain employs TRBV7-6 and TRBJ2-5, with 9 bases matching TRBD2. Per the germline V gene, CDR1 is SGHVS and CDR2 is FNYEAQ. The CDR3 runs to 14 residues. V trimming: 2 bases; J trimming: 5 bases; junction bases outside the gene matches: 3. This CDR3 reads CASSLRREGETQYF. The DNA of the CDR3 is TGTGCCAGCAGCTTAAGGCGGGAGGGTGAGACCCAGTACTTC.

The chain links TRBV30 to TRBJ1-5, with D tentatively TRBD1 (5 bases). Germline lookup yields CDR1 GTSNPN and CDR2 SVGIG (reference sequence). The CDR3 is 14 amino acids. Trimming stripped 0 bases from V and 4 bases from J, with 10 bases between. CDR3 protein: CAWSVGARNQPQHF. The CDR3 coding sequence is TGTGCCTGGAGTGTAGGGGCCCGGAATCAGCCCCAGCATTTT.

The chain links TRBV5-4 to TRBJ2-3; 12 bases map to TRBD2. The CDR3 totals 15 residues. V trimming: 0 bases; J trimming: 6 bases; junction bases outside the gene matches: 2. Per germline, CDR1 SGHNT and CDR2 YYREEE (reference sequence). The CDR3 region has the DNA TGTGCCAGCAGCTTGGGACTAGCGGGAGCCGATACGCAGTATTTT. Protein product: CASSLGLAGADTQYF. Full variable domain (missing parts from reference TRBV5-4 and TRBJ2-3): ETGVTQSPTHLIKTRGQQVTLRCSSQSGHNTVSWYQQALGQGPQFIFQYYREEENGRGNFPPRFSGLQFPNYSSELNVNALELDDSALYLCASSLGLAGADTQYFGPGTRLTVL.

The chain carries TRBV28 and TRBJ2-7; tentatively, D is TRBD2 (6 bases). The CDR3 totals 15 residues. Trimming left V 8 bases short and J 3 bases short, with 20 bases between. Germline values: CDR1 MDHEN, CDR2 SYDVKM. The CDR3 nucleotides are TGTGCCAGCGGAAGTGGAGGGTTGGGCAACTACGAGCAGTACTTC. It yields the protein CASGSGGLGNYEQYF. Filled out from reference TRBV28 and TRBJ2-7, the complete variable domain reads DVKVTQSSRYLVKRTGEKVFLECVQDMDHENMFWYRQDPGLGLRLIYFSYDVKMKEKGDIPEGYSVSREKKERFSLILESASTNQTSMYLCASGSGGLGNYEQYFGPGTRLTVT.

This chain joins TRBV5-1 and TRBJ2-7; 9 nucleotides match TRBD2. V shed 3 bases, J shed 1 base, and the junction held 5 bases outside the gene matches. The CDR3 is 15 residues long. Germline V gene data show CDR1 as SGHRS and CDR2 as YFSETQ. In nucleotides, the CDR3 is TGCGCCAGCAGCTACTTAGCGGGAGTATCCTACGAGCAGTACTTC. It translates to CASSYLAGVSYEQYF.

The chain links TRBV6-5 to TRBJ2-3; 8 nucleotides line up with TRBD2. Trimming took 2 bases from V and 0 from J; bases not matched to a gene: 4. This CDR3 spans 16 amino acids. Germline values: CDR1 MNHEY, CDR2 SVGAGI. The CDR3 region is CASSYVAGGSTDTQYF. In nucleotides, the CDR3 is TGTGCCAGCAGTTACGTCGCGGGAGGTAGCACAGATACGCAGTATTTT.

The V and J genes are TRBV5-1 and TRBJ2-6; a possible D gene is TRBD2 (5 bases). There are 18 residues in the CDR3. CDR1 is SGHRS and CDR2 is YFSETQ in the germline V gene. V shed 2 bases and J shed 0 bases, with 15 bases lying between them. CDR3 protein: CASSFRGGSFSGANVLTF. The CDR3 nucleotides read TGCGCCAGCAGCTTCCGCGGAGGTAGCTTCTCTGGGGCCAACGTCCTGACTTTC.

The V gene is TRBV21-1, the J gene TRBJ2-7; the table's D call, TRBD1, was not checked against the DNA. TRBV21-1 constitutes a pseudogene. This CDR3 spans 13 amino acids. The CDR3 here is CAIKDRSNYEQYF. The CDR3 region has the DNA TGTGCCATCAAGGACAGGTCAAACTACGAGCAGTACTTC.

The chain has TRBV5-6 and TRBJ1-4, with D possibly matching TRBD1 (6 bases). The CDR3 sequence is 13 residues long. Trimming pared 4 bases from V and 7 bases from J, leaving 11 bases between. Germline assignment: CDR1 SGHDT and CDR2 YYEEEE. Written as DNA, the CDR3 is TGTGCCAGCAGCAGGACAGCTGGTGAAAAACTGTTTTTT. Its protein product is CASSRTAGEKLFF.

The rearrangement joins TRBV28 to TRBJ2-1, with TRBD2 matching 10 bases. The CDR3 spans 15 residues. The V and J ends lost 2 bases and 7 bases, in that order; junction bases with no gene match: 5. Germline-derived CDR1 and CDR2 are MDHEN and SYDVKM. The CDR3 DNA is TGTGCCAGCAGTTTAATGGCTAGCGGGAGTAATGAGCAGTTCTTC. Protein product: CASSLMASGSNEQFF.

J is TRBJ2-7 and V is TRBV5-6, with a tentative D call TRBD1 (6 bases). Germline assignment: CDR1 SGHDT and CDR2 YYEEEE. The CDR3 loop spans 14 amino acids. The ends were cut back, 0 bases at V and 2 bases at J, with 9 bases in the middle. CDR3: CASSLGGTPYEQYF. CDR3 bases: TGTGCCAGCAGCTTGGGGGGGACACCCTACGAGCAGTACTTC.

For the CDR3, the DNA is TGTGCCATCAGTGAACGGGACATATCCTACGAGCAGTACTTC. Its protein is CAISERDISYEQYF. The genes are TRBV10-3 and TRBJ2-7, with D maybe TRBD1 (6 bases). V was trimmed by 3 bases and J by 1 base, leaving 10 bases between them. CDR1 and CDR2 (germline): ENHRY, SYGVKD. This CDR3 has 14 residues.

This chain links TRBV27 with TRBJ2-7, with 11 bases identical to TRBD2. The ends lost 5 bases at V and 6 bases at J; junction bases unmatched: 12. Germline-derived CDR1 and CDR2 are MNHEY and SMNVEV (reference sequence). CDR3 length: 16 residues. CDR3 bases: TGTGCCAGCAGTCCTACTAGCGGGAGACCCCCTCCCGAGCAGTACTTC. This sequence encodes CASSPTSGRPPPEQYF.

The chain recombines TRBV6-5 with TRBJ2-7, with D uncertain. The length of the CDR3 is 15 residues. Germline V gene data show CDR1 as MNHEY and CDR2 as SVGAGI. The V end lost 0 bases, the J end lost 2 bases, and 11 bases lay between the germline ends. CDR3 region: CASSYSISGAYEQYF. The CDR3 DNA reads as TGTGCCAGCAGTTACTCGATCTCGGGTGCCTACGAGCAGTACTTC.

The gene calls are TRBV6-1 and TRBJ1-4; 7 bases are shared with TRBD1. This CDR3 contains 14 residues. J gave up 7 bases and V 4 bases, and 6 bases lay outside the gene matches. Germline loops: CDR1 MNHNS, CDR2 SASEGT. This CDR3 reads CASSAGTAGEKLFF. The CDR3 DNA reads TGTGCCAGCAGTGCCGGGACAGCGGGTGAAAAACTGTTTTTT.

The chain employs TRBV10-3 and TRBJ2-1, with 14 positions matching TRBD2. The CDR3 covers 14 residues. The germline gives CDR1 ENHRY, CDR2 SYGVKD. Trimming at V came to 10 bases and at J to 8 bases, leaving 7 bases not matched to a gene. CDR3 bases: TGTGCCACCGCGGGACTAGCGGGAGTTGATGAGCAGTTCTTC. Its protein product is CATAGLAGVDEQFF.

The rearrangement joins TRBV18 to TRBJ2-1; 14 bases map to TRBD2. The germline CDR1 and CDR2 sequences are KGHSH and LQKENI. The length of the CDR3 is 17 residues. J was trimmed by 4 bases and V by 2 bases; bases with no gene match: 4. CDR3 DNA: TGTGCCAGCTCACCATGGGGGACTAGCGGGGGTTACAATGAGCAGTTCTTC. Translating gives CASSPWGTSGGYNEQFF.

Regarding this clone: At one end, the junction sequence differs from germline, possibly due to a read error. The chain carries TRBV18 and TRBJ2-1; tentative D call: TRBD1 (5 bases). CDR1 and CDR2 (germline): KGHSH, LQKENI. The CDR3 totals 15 residues. The CDR3 nucleotides are TGTGCCAGCTCCCCACGGGTAGGGGTGGACAATGAGCAGTTCTTC. This sequence encodes CASSPRVGVDNEQFF. Drawing the rest from reference TRBV18 and TRBJ2-1, the complete variable domain is NAGVMQNPRHLVRRRGQEARLRCSPMKGHSHVYWYRQLPEEGLKFMVYLQKENIIDESGMPKERFSAEFPKEGPSILRIQQVVRGDSAAYFCASSPRVGVDNEQFFGPGTRLTVL.

This clone was counted only a few times. The V gene is TRBV4-2, the J gene TRBJ2-7, with TRBD2 matching over 11 bases. V gave up 0 bases and J gave up 3 bases; unmatched junction bases: 10. From germline, CDR1 is LGHNA and CDR2 YNFKEQ. The CDR3 spans 18 residues. CDR3 residues: CASSQDLTSGALIYEQYF. As DNA, the CDR3 is TGTGCCAGCAGCCAAGACCTGACTAGCGGGGCCCTCATCTACGAGCAGTACTTC.

This clone showed up just once. This rearrangement joins TRBV9 to TRBJ2-1, with 8 bases identical to TRBD2. This CDR3 is 15 amino acids long. Germline lookup yields CDR1 SGDLS and CDR2 YYNGEE. After removal of 0 bases from V and 3 bases from J, the junction contained 2 bases not matched to a gene. CDR3 protein: CASSVGGLVYNEQFF. The CDR3 DNA reads TGTGCCAGCAGCGTAGGGGGACTAGTCTACAATGAGCAGTTCTTC.

This sequence joins TRBV5-1 and TRBJ2-7; TRBD2 aligns across 8 bases. From germline, CDR1 is SGHRS and CDR2 YFSETQ. V lost 7 bases to trimming and J lost 1 base; unmatched junction nucleotides: 7. The CDR3 is 14 amino acids. CDR3 protein: CASAAGTSSYEQYF. The CDR3 DNA sequence: TGCGCCAGCGCTGCCGGGACTAGTTCCTACGAGCAGTACTTC.

The chain links TRBV11-2 to TRBJ2-7, with TRBD1 matching 7 bases. The germline CDR1 and CDR2 sequences are SGHAT and FQNNGV. The CDR3 runs 16 residues. The V segment lost 3 bases and the J segment 0 bases; nucleotides outside the gene matches: 8. CDR3 protein: CASSLRGLSSSYEQYF. Here the CDR3 DNA reads TGTGCCAGCAGCTTGAGGGGGCTATCGTCCTCCTACGAGCAGTACTTC. Using reference TRBV11-2 and TRBJ2-7 for the parts outside the CDR3, the full variable domain is EAGVAQSPRYKIIEKRQSVAFWCNPISGHATLYWYQQILGQGPKLLIQFQNNGVVDDSQLPKDRFSAERLKGVDSTLKIQPAKLEDSAVYLCASSLRGLSSSYEQYFGPGTRLTVT.

This clone was seen more than once but under ten times. J is TRBJ1-1 and V is TRBV5-1, with TRBD1 as a possible D gene (5 bases). V was shortened by 0 bases and J by 1 base, with 10 bases between the two germline ends. Germline-derived CDR1 and CDR2 are SGHRS and YFSETQ. The CDR3 runs 15 residues. The CDR3 sequence is CASSLALGGNTEAFF. CDR3 bases: TGCGCCAGCAGCTTGGCCCTCGGGGGGAACACTGAAGCTTTCTTT.

The V and J genes are TRBV6-1 and TRBJ2-7; tentative D call: TRBD1 (6 bases). V lost 7 bases and J lost 2, with 12 bases in between. The length of the CDR3 is 13 residues. Germline values: CDR1 MNHNS, CDR2 SASEGT. The CDR3 is CASNRDKPYEQYF. As DNA, the CDR3 is TGTGCCAGCAACCGGGACAAGCCCTACGAGCAGTACTTC.

This clone was seen a handful of times. The V and J genes are TRBV7-5 and TRBJ2-1; the DNA was not compared with TRBD2, the D call given in the table. TRBV7-5 is listed as a pseudogene. The CDR3 runs to 14 residues. The CDR3 coding sequence is TGTGCCAGAAGCCTAACCCCCGCGGGAGATGAGCAGTTCTTC. It yields the protein CARSLTPAGDEQFF.

The chain carries TRBV5-1 and TRBJ2-5, with TRBD2 identical over 12 bases. Germline-derived CDR1 and CDR2 are SGHRS and YFSETQ. The CDR3 spans 18 residues. With V trimmed by 1 base and J by 5 bases, 12 bases remained unmatched. Here the CDR3 reads CASSLSRLAGGRRETQYF. The DNA for the CDR3 is TGCGCCAGCAGCTTGTCGCGGCTAGCGGGAGGGAGGAGGGAGACCCAGTACTTC.

The gene calls are TRBV4-1 and TRBJ2-3; no clear D. Germline-derived CDR1 and CDR2 are MGHRA and YSYEKL. CDR3 size: 14 residues. V lost 3 bases and J lost 3, with 10 bases in between. The CDR3 sequence is CASSHAGETDTQYF. CDR3 nucleotide sequence: TGCGCCAGCAGCCATGCAGGCGAGACAGATACGCAGTATTTT.

This chain uses TRBV9 with TRBJ2-7; TRBD2 matches at 9 bases. The CDR3 contains 14 residues. Germline assignment: CDR1 SGDLS and CDR2 YYNGEE. After removal of 2 bases from V and 5 bases from J, the junction contained 5 bases not matched to a gene. The CDR3 loop reads CASSVSSGINEQYF. The CDR3 DNA is TGTGCCAGCAGCGTCTCTAGCGGGATAAACGAGCAGTACTTC.

This clone appeared once. The rearrangement uses TRBV10-1 and TRBJ2-7; 7 bases fit TRBD2. CDR1 is WNHNN, CDR2 SYGVQD, per germline (reference sequence). The CDR3 contains 19 residues. The V and J ends lost 4 bases and 3 bases, in that order; junction bases with no gene match: 21. The CDR3: CASSGRWVAGRGVGYEQYF. The CDR3 DNA reads TGCGCCAGCAGTGGAAGGTGGGTAGCAGGGAGGGGTGTCGGCTACGAGCAGTACTTC.